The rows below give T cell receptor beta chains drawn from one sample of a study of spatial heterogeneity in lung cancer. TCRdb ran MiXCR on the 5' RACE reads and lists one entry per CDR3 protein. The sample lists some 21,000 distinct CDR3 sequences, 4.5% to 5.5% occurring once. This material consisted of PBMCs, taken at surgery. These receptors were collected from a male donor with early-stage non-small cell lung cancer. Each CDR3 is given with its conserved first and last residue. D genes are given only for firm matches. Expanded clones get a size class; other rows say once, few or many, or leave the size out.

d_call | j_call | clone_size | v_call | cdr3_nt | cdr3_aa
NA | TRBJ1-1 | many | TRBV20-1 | TGCAGTGCTAGAGATATGGTTAAAGGGTTCACTGAAGCTTTCTTT | CSARDMVKGFTEAFF
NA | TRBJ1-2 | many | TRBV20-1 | TGCAGTGCCCCCCCTAAGGCCAGATTTGGTTATGGCTACACCTTC | CSAPPKARFGYGYTF
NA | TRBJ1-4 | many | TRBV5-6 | TGTGCCTCTAGCACCCGGCCCTTGGTAACAACTAATGAAAAACTGTTTTTT | CASSTRPLVTTNEKLFF
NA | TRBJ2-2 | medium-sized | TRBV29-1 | TGCAGCGTTGAAGGTCAGAACACCGGGGAGCTGTTTTTT | CSVEGQNTGELFF
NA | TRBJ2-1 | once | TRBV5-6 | TGTGCCAGCAGCTTGACCACCTATCATCACAGGGGAGGTGAGCAGTTCTTC | CASSLTTYHHRGGEQFF
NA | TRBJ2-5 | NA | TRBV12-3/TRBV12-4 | TGTGCCAGCAGTGGGTCTAGCAGCCAAGAGACCCAGTACTTC | CASSGSSSQETQYF
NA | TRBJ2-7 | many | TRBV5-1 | TGCGCCAGCAGCTTTAACGGAGGGTCCCACGAGCAGTACTTC | CASSFNGGSHEQYF
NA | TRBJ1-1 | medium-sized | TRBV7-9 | TGTGCCAGCAGCTTAGGAGGGCCAGAAGCTTTCTTT | CASSLGGPEAFF
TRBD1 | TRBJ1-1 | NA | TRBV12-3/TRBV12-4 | TGTGCCAGCAGCAGCGGACAGGGCTTTATGAACACTGAAGCTTTCTTT | CASSSGQGFMNTEAFF
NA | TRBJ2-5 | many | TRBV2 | TGTGCCAGCAGTGAAACATGGGTACAAGAGACCCAGTACTTC | CASSETWVQETQYF
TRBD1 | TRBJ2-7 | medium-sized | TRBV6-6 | TGTGCCAGCAGTTGGCCCCGGACAGGGGCCTCCTACGAGCAGTACTTC | CASSWPRTGASYEQYF
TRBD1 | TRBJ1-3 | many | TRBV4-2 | TGTGCCAGCAGCCTCAGACAGGGGGCTGGAAACACCATATATTTT | CASSLRQGAGNTIYF
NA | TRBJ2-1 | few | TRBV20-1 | TGCAGTCCCAGGGGAGGGGGAAGGAATGAGCAGTTCTTC | CSPRGGGRNEQFF
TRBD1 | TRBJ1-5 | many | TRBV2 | TGTGCCAGCATTCTCGACAGGGGGAATCAGCCCCAGCATTTT | CASILDRGNQPQHF
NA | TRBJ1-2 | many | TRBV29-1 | TGCAGCGTTCTCCAGGGGTCCTATGGCTACACCTTC | CSVLQGSYGYTF
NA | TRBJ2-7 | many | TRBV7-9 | TGTGCCAGCGGCGGGACCGCCAGCTCCTACGAGCAGTACTTC | CASGGTASSYEQYF
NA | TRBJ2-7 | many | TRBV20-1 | TGCAGTGCCCTAAGTCTCGAGCAGTACTTC | CSALSLEQYF
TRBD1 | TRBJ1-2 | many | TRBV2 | TGTGCCAGCAGAAAGGGACAGTATGGCTACACCTTC | CASRKGQYGYTF
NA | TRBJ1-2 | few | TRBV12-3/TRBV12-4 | TGTGCCAGCAGTTCCAAAGGAAACTATGGCTACACCTTC | CASSSKGNYGYTF
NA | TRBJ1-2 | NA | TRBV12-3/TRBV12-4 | TGTGCCAGCAGTTTTGGAAGGGAACTTCAGGGGAACCACCCAGGGTATGGCTACACCTTC | CASSFGRELQGNHPGYGYTF
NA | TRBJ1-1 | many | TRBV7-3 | TGTGCCAGCAGCACCGGGTCGACGAACACTGAAGCTTTCTTT | CASSTGSTNTEAFF
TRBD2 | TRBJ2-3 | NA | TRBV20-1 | TGCAGTGCTAGAGATCTATTAGCGGGGGATTATCATACGCAGTATTTT | CSARDLLAGDYHTQYF